This T cell receptor (beta chain) emerged from a study of graft-versus-host responses after intestinal transplantation. On the study more broadly: After anti-thymocyte globulin induction, recipients took tacrolimus and steroids for approximately 3 years.

Points on this clone: Antigen: not known.

Findings and limits, study-wide: High graft-versus-host to host-versus-graft clonal ratios were found in allografts of patients who had graft-donor T cell macrochimerism.

Data came from immunoSEQ multiplex PCR; TCRdb stores just in-frame clones and leaves some out. The sample holds about 25,000 clones, roughly 95% seen once. From germline, CDR1 is MNHEY and CDR2 SMNVEV (reference sequence). The trim removed 3 bases at V and 3 bases at J, leaving 1 base unmatched. CDR3 length equals 13 residues. This clonotype was obtained from a human patient who received an intestinal transplant, so some T cells may come from the graft donor. The sample consisted of PBMCs, taken 156 days after intestinal transplant. The chain couples TRBV27 to TRBJ1-1, with 7 bases lining up with TRBD1. The CDR3 DNA is TGTGCCAGCAGTTTTCAGGGGGACACTGAAGCTTTCTTT. Translating gives CASSFQGDTEAFF.